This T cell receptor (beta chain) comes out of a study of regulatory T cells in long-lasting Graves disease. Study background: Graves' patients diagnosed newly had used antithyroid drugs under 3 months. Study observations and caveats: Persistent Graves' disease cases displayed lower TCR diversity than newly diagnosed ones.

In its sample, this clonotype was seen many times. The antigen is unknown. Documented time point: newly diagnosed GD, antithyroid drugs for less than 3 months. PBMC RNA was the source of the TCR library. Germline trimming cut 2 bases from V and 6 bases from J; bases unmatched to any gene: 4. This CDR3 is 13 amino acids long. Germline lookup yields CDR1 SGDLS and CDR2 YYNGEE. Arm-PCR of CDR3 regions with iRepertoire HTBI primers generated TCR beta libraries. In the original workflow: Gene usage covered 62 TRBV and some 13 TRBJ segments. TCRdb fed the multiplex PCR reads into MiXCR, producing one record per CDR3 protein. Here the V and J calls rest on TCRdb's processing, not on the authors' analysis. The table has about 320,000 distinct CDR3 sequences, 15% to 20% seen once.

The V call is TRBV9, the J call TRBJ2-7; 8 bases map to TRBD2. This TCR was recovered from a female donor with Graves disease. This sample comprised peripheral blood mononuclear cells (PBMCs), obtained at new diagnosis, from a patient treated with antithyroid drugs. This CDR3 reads CASSVSGSGEQYF. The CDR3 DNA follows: TGTGCCAGCAGCGTCAGCGGGAGCGGCGAGCAGTACTTC. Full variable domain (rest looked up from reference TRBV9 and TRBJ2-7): DSGVTQTPKHLITATGQRVTLRCSPRSGDLSVYWYQQSLDQGLQFLIQYYNGEERAKGNILERFSAQQFPDLHSELNLSSLELGDSALYFCASSVSGSGEQYFGPGTRLTVT.